Given below is one TCR beta chain in context. The antigen is unknown. This sample is drawn from a study of lymphopenia after photon versus proton radiotherapy. Whole-study findings and limits: Authors raise, but do not show, better survival with proton therapy. Larger post-nadir TCR diversity loss correlated inversely with survival in deceased patients. Under photons, naive T cells and diversity fell while effector/memory populations rose. After lymphocyte nadir, photon-treated repertoires showed oligoclonal expansion, especially CD8+ Temra.

The data were produced by immunoSEQ multiplex PCR, yet TCRdb's version contains in-frame clones alone and is incomplete. This table has 4,900 or so clones, about nine tenths appearing once. With 5 bases removed from V and 3 bases from J, the gap between germline ends came to 10 bases. CDR1 and CDR2 from the germline V gene are SGHNT and YENEEA. The CDR3 is made up of 13 amino acids. The clonotype originates from a man older than 75 with cholangiocarcinoma. The starting material was peripheral blood, obtained from a patient treated with photon-based radiotherapy. The chain couples TRBV11-3 to TRBJ2-5, with D tentatively TRBD2 (5 bases). The CDR3 DNA follows: TGTGCCAGCAGCCCCGGAGGAGAAGAGACCCAGTACTTC. It yields the protein CASSPGGEETQYF. Complete variable domain (other parts from reference TRBV11-3 and TRBJ2-5): EAGVVQSPRYKIIEKKQPVAFWCNPISGHNTLYWYLQNLGQGPELLIRYENEEAVDDSQLPKDRFSAERLKGVDSTLKIQPAELGDSAVYLCASSPGGEETQYFGPGTRLLVL.